A single T cell receptor beta chain is shown here with its context. This entry comes from a study of technical replicates of blood from a handful of donors. Germline lookup yields CDR1 SGHNT and CDR2 YYREEE (reference sequence). This CDR3 is 15 amino acids long. Trimming took 5 bases from V and 3 from J; bases not matched to a gene: 5. Measured with immunoSEQ multiplex PCR; TCRdb has only the in-frame clones, and not every one. The sample records 60,000 to 75,000 clones, roughly 89% being singletons. This sequence was found in a human donor in good health. Some clones in this sample may be carry-over from other donors' samples. The chain uses TRBV5-4 and TRBJ2-3, with 11 bases aligning to TRBD2. Sequencing was done on a sample of PBMCs. The DNA for the CDR3 is TGTGCCAGCAGATTGTCTAGCGGGGGGACAGATACGCAGTATTTT. This sequence encodes CASRLSSGGTDTQYF.